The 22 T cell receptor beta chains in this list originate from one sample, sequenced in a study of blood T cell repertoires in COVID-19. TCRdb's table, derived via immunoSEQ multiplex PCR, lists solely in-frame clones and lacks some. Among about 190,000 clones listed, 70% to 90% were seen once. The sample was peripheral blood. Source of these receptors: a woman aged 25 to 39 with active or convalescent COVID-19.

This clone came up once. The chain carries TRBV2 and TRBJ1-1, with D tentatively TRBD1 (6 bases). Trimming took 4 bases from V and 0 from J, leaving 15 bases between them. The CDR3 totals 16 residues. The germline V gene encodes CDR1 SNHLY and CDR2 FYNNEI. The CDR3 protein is CASSGTDPRVNTEAFF. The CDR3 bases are TGTGCCAGCAGTGGGACAGACCCGAGAGTGAACACTGAAGCTTTCTTT. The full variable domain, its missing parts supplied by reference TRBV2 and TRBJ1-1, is EPEVTQTPSHQVTQMGQEVILRCVPISNHLYFYWYRQILGQKVEFLVSFYNNEISEKSEIFDDQFSVERPDGSNFTLKIRSTKLEDSAMYFCASSGTDPRVNTEAFFGQGTRLTVV.

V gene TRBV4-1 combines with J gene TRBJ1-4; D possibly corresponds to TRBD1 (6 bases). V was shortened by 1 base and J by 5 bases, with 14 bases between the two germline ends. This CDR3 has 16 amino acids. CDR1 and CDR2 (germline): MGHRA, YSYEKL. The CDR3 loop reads CASSQGGGHLNEKLFF. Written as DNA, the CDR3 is TGCGCCAGCAGCCAAGGCGGGGGACACCTGAATGAAAAACTGTTTTTT.

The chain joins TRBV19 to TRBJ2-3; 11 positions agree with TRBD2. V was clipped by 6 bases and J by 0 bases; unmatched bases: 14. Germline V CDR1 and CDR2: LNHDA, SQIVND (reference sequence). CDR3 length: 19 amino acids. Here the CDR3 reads CASSSLSGGARWSTDTQYF. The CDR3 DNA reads TGTGCCAGTAGCTCCCTTAGCGGGGGGGCCAGATGGAGCACAGATACGCAGTATTTT.

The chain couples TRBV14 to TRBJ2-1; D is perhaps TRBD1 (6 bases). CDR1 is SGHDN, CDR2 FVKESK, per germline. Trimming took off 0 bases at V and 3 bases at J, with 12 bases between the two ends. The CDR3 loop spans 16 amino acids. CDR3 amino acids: CASSQEQGLSYNEQFF. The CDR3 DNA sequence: TGTGCCAGCAGCCAAGAACAGGGTTTAAGCTACAATGAGCAGTTCTTC.

CDR3 nucleotides: TGTGCCAGAAGCTTTGCTGGACAGGGGGTCGGTTCACCCCTCCACTTT. Residues: CARSFAGQGVGSPLHF. This chain joins TRBV5-3 and TRBJ1-6; 10 bases align to TRBD1. TRBV5-3 is an open reading frame whose function is uncertain. The CDR3 totals 16 residues. Unmatched junction bases numbered 8, after V lost 2 bases and J lost 9 bases.

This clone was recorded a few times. The chain's CDR3 is CASSRDRGSGELFF. In DNA, the CDR3 is TGCGCCAGCAGTCGGGACAGGGGGTCCGGGGAGCTGTTTTTT. J is TRBJ2-2 and V is TRBV10-1; 11 bases fit TRBD1. Germline CDR1 and CDR2: WNHNN and SYGVQD (reference sequence). Losses at the gene ends were 5 bases for V and 6 bases for J; bases not matched to a gene: 2. The CDR3 covers 14 residues.

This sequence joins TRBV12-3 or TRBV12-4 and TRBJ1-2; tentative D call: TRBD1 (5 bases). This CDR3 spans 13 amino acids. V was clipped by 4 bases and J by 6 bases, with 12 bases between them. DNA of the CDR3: TGTGCCAGCAGTTCCTACAGGTACCATGGCTACACCTTC. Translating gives CASSSYRYHGYTF.

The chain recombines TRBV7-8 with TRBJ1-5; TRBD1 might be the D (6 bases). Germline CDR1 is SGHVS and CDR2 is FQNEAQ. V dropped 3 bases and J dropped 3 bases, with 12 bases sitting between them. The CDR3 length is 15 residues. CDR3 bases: TGTGCCAGCAGCTTCCAGGGGTCGTTCAATCAGCCCCAGCATTTT. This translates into CASSFQGSFNQPQHF. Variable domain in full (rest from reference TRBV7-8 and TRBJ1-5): GAGVSQSPRYKVAKRGQDVALRCDPISGHVSLFWYQQALGQGPEFLTYFQNEAQLDKSGLPSDRFFAERPEGSVSTLKIQRTQQEDSAVYLCASSFQGSFNQPQHFGDGTRLSIL.

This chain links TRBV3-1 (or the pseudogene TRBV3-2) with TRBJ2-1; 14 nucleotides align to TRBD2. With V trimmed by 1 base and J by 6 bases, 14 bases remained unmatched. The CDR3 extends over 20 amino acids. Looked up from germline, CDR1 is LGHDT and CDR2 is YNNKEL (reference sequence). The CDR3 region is CASSQVLLGTSGSFRNEQFF. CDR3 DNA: TGTGCCAGCAGCCAAGTTCTCCTGGGGACTAGCGGGAGCTTTCGCAATGAGCAGTTCTTC.

Here the CDR3 reads CASSSTGVGGYTF. The CDR3 DNA reads as TGTGCCAGCAGCTCTACAGGGGTGGGAGGCTACACCTTC. V usage is TRBV7-9 and J usage is TRBJ1-2, with 7 bases fitting TRBD1. V lost 4 bases and J lost 8; bases outside the gene matches: 7. The CDR3 consists of 13 residues. Per germline, CDR1 SEHNR and CDR2 FQNEAQ (reference sequence).

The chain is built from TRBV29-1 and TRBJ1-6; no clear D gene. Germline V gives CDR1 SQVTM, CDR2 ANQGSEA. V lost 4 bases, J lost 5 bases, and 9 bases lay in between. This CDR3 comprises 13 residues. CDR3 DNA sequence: TGCAGCGTTGGTTTTCCCGATAATTCACCCCTCCACTTT. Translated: CSVGFPDNSPLHF.

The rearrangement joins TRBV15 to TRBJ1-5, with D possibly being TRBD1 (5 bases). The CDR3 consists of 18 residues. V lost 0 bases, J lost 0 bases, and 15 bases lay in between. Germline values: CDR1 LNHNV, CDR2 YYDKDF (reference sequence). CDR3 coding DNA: TGTGCCACCAGCAGAGATTATTCGGACACTCATAGCAATCAGCCCCAGCATTTT. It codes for CATSRDYSDTHSNQPQHF.

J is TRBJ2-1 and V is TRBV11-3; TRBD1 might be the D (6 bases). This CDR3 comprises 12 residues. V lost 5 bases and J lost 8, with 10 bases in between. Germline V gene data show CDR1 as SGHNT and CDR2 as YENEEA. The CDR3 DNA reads TGTGCCAGCAGCACGACAGGTTATGAGCAGTTCTTC. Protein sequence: CASSTTGYEQFF.

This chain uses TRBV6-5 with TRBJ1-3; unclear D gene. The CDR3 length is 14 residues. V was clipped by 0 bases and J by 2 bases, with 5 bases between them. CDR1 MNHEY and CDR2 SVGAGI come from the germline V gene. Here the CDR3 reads CASSYSGTGNTIYF. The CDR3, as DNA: TGTGCCAGCAGTTACTCGGGCACTGGAAACACCATATATTTT.

The CDR3 sequence: CASSSSPGEQYF. The CDR3 DNA follows: TGCGCCAGCAGCTCGAGCCCGGGGGAGCAGTACTTC. This chain connects TRBV5-1 to TRBJ2-7; possible D gene TRBD2, 5 bases. The CDR3 is 12 amino acids. Germline CDR1 SGHRS, CDR2 YFSETQ. Trimming took 3 bases from V and 7 from J, leaving 11 bases between them.

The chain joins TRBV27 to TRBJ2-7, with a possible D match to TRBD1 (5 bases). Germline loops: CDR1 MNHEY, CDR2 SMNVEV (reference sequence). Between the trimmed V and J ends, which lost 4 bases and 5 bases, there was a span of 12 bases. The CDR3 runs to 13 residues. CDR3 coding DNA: TGTGCCAGCAGTTACCAGGGTTCCCACGAGCAGTACTTC. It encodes CASSYQGSHEQYF.

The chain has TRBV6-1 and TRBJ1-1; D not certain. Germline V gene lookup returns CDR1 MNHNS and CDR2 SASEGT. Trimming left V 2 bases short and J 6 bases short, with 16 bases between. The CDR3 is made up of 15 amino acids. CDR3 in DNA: TGTGCCAGCAGTGAATATACAGCCCCTGGCCCTGAAGCTTTCTTT. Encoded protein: CASSEYTAPGPEAFF.

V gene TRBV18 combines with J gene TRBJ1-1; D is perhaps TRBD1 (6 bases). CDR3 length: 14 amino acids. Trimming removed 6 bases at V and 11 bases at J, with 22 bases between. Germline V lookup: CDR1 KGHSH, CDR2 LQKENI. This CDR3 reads CASSPDSPRLEAFF. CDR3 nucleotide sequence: TGTGCCAGCTCGCCGGACAGCCCACGGTTAGAGGCTTTCTTT.

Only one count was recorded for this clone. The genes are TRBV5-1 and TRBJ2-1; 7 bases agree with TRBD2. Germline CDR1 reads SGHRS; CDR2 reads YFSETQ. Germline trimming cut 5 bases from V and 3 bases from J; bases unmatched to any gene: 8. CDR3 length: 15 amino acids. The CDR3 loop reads CASSPGLVGYNEQFF. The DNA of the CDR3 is TGCGCCAGCAGTCCAGGACTAGTAGGCTACAATGAGCAGTTCTTC.

CDR3 sequence reads: CASSFSGEVYNSPLHF. The CDR3, as DNA: TGCGCCAGCAGCTTTAGCGGGGAAGTTTATAATTCACCCCTCCACTTT. V and J are TRBV5-1 and TRBJ1-6; D unresolved. The ends were cut back, 2 bases at V and 4 bases at J, with 13 bases in the middle. The CDR3 extends over 16 amino acids. CDR1 and CDR2 (germline): SGHRS, YFSETQ.

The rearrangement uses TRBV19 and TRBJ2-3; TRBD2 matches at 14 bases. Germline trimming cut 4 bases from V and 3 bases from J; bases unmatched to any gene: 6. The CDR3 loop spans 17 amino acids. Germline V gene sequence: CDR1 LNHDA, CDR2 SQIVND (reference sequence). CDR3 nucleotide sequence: TGTGCCAGTAGTACCCCAGGACTAGCGGGAGGTACAGATACGCAGTATTTT. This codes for CASSTPGLAGGTDTQYF.

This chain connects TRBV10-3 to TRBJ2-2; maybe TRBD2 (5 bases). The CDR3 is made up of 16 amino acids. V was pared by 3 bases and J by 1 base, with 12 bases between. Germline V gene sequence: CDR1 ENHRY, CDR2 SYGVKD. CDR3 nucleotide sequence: TGTGCCATCAGTGATAGAAGCGGAGGGAACACCGGGGAGCTGTTTTTT. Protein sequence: CAISDRSGGNTGELFF.